This T cell receptor (beta chain) was sequenced during a study of blood T cells in healthy people across ages. V gave up 8 bases and J gave up 6 bases, with 23 bases separating them. Germline V gene sequence: CDR1 ENHRY, CDR2 SYGVKD. The CDR3 sequence is 15 residues long. With a J-beta primer mix and a sample-barcoded 5' primer, a second PCR ran 7 to 11 cycles. TCRdb re-called the 5' RACE reads through MiXCR, storing one row per CDR3 protein. The table includes 1 million or so distinct CDR3 sequences, roughly 24% detected once. This same sample was also taken into another study, of T cells of mothers and their children. That paper adds: A second PCR was performed with the M1S primer. This primer added sample barcodes and 2-4 random nucleotides.

Material for sequencing was blood. The rearrangement joins TRBV10-3 to TRBJ2-7; weak D call: TRBD1 (6 bases). The receptor was isolated from a girl aged 2 to 9 in good health. The CDR3 loop reads CAIGGSQGLLTEQYF. The CDR3 DNA sequence: TGTGCCATCGGTGGGAGTCAGGGGCTTCTTACCGAGCAGTACTTC.